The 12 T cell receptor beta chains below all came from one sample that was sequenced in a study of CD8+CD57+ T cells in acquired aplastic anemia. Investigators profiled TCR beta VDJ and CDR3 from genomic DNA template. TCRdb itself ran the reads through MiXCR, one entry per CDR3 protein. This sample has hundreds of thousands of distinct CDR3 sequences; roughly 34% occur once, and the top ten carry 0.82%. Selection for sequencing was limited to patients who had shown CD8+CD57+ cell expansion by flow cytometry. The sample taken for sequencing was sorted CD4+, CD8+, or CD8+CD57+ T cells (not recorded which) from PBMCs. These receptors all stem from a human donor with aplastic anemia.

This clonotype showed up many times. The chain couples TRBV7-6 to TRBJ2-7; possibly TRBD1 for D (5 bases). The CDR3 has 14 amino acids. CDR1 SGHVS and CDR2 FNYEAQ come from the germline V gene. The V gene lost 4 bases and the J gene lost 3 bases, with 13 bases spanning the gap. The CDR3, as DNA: TGTGCCAGCAGCTCTTACGGCAGGGACTACGAGCAGTACTTC. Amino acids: CASSSYGRDYEQYF.

The CDR3 spells CASSLTLGFPSRYF. CDR3 DNA sequence: TGTGCCAGCAGTTTAACCCTGGGTTTCCCCTCCCGGTACTTC. The chain combines TRBV27 with TRBJ2-7; D is ambiguous. With 2 bases removed from V and 12 bases from J, the gap between germline ends came to 20 bases. This CDR3 region has 14 residues. Germline V gene data show CDR1 as MNHEY and CDR2 as SMNVEV (reference sequence).

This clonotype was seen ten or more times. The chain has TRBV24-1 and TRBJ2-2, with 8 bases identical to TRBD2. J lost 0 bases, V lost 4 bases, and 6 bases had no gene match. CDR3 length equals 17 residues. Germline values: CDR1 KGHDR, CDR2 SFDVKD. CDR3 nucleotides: TGTGCCACCAGTGACGCTCAAGCGGGAGCGAACACCGGGGAGCTGTTTTTT. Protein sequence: CATSDAQAGANTGELFF.

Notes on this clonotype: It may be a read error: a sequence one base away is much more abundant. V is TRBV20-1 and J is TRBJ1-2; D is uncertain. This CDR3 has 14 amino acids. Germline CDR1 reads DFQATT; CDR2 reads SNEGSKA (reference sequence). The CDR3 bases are TGCCGTGCTAGAGATCGGACGGCGAACTATGGCTACACCTTC. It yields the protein CRARDRTANYGYTF.

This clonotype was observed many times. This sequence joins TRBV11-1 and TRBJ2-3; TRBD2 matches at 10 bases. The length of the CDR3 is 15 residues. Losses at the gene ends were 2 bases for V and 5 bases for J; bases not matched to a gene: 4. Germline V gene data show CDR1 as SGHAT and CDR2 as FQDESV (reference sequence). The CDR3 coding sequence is TGTGCCAGCAGCTTAATAAGCGGGGGGGTAGATACGCAGTATTTT. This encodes CASSLISGGVDTQYF. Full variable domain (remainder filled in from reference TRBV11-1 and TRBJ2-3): EAEVAQSPRYKITEKSQAVAFWCDPISGHATLYWYRQILGQGPELLVQFQDESVVDDSQLPKDRFSAERLKGVDSTLKIQPAELGDSAMYLCASSLISGGVDTQYFGPGTRLTVL.

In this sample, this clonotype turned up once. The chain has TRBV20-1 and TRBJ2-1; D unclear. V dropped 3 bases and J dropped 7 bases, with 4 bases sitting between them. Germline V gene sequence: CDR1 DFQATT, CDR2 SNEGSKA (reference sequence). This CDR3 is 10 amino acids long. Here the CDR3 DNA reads TGCAGTGCTAGCGCTAATGAGCAGTTCTTC. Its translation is CSASANEQFF.

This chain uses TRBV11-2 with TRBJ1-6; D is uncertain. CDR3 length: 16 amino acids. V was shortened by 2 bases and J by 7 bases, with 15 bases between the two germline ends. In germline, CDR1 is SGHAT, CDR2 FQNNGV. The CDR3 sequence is CASSLSPGLYNSPLHF. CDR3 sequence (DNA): TGTGCCAGCAGCTTATCCCCCGGACTTTACAATTCACCCCTCCACTTT.

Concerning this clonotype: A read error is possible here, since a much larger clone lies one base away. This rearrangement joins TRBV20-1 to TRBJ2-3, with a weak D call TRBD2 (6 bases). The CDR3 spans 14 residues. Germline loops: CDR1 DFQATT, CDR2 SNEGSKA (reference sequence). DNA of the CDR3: TGCAGTGCTAGTGCAGGAGGGGCAGCAGATATGCAGTATTTT. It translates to CSASAGGAADMQYF.

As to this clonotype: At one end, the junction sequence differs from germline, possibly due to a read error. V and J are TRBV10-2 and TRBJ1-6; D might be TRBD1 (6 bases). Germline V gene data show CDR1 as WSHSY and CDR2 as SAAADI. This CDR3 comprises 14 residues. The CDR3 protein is CASGQTGRNSPFHF. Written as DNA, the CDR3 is TGCGCCAGCGGACAGACGGGACGCAATTCACCCTTCCACTTT.

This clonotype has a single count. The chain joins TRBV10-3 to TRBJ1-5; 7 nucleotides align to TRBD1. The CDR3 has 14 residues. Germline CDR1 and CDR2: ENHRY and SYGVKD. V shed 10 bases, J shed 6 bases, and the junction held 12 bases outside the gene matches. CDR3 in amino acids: CATGGQVIFQPQHF. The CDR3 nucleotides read TGTGCCACTGGAGGACAGGTGATTTTTCAGCCCCAGCATTTT.

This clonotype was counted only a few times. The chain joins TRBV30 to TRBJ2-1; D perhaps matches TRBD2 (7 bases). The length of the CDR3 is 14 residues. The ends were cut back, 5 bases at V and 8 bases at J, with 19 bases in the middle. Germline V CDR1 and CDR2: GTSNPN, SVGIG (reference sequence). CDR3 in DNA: TGTGCCTGGGGTGAGGGGGGGCAATCAGATGAGCAGTTCTTC. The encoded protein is CAWGEGGQSDEQFF.

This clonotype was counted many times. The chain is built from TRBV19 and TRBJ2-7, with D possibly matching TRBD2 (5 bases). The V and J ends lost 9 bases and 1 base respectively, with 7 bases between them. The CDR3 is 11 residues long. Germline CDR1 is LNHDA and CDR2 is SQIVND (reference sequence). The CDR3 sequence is CASRGSYEQYF. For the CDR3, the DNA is TGTGCCAGCAGAGGGTCCTACGAGCAGTACTTC.